This T cell receptor (beta chain) is from a study of Ad26.COV2.S vaccination and SARS-CoV-2 variants. For the study at large: Each vaccinee took Ad26.COV2.S intramuscularly, once or twice 56 days apart. General observations from the study: Total responses of T cells may have been underestimated by the analyses of TCR breadth and depth.

This clone was seen a handful of times. Antigen specificity is unknown. Treatment denoted: 15 to 20 received Ad26.COV2.S at low or high dose, single or two shots; about 5 received placebo; per-sample allocation not given. Day 63 following the first vaccine or placebo injection was when the samples were taken. The individual, an adult aged 18-55 years, was a donor in Boston. This table comes from immunoSEQ multiplex PCR, and its TCRdb copy is limited to in-frame clones, with some not included. The sample yields some 390,000 clones, roughly nine tenths seen once. The origin of this receptor is a person between 18 and 65 years old who received the Ad26.COV2.S COVID-19 vaccine or a placebo. Here the sequenced sample was peripheral blood, taken in a trial of Ad26.COV2.S vaccine versus placebo.

CDR3 amino acids: CASSLGTGLGSPLHF. In DNA form, the CDR3 reads TGTGCCAGCAGCTTAGGGACAGGATTAGGTTCACCCCTCCACTTT. The gene calls are TRBV7-6 and TRBJ1-6; 7 bases are shared with TRBD1. CDR3 length equals 15 residues. CDR1 is SGHVS and CDR2 is FNYEAQ in the germline V gene. V was pared by 1 base and J by 9 bases, with 6 bases of the junction left unmatched.